This T cell receptor (beta chain) is drawn from a study of beta chain features in type 1 diabetes. Study background: Patient and healthy donor groups were alike in age, gender and cell yields.

Study findings and constraints: Moderately but significantly shorter TCRB CDR3s were found in Type 1 diabetes patients in all four CD4+ subsets.

Reverse transcribing all isolated RNA meant expressed TCRB transcripts were sequenced. An average approximately 3.5 million reads came from naive, central memory and regulatory T cell samples. Assay used: immunoSEQ multiplex PCR; TCRdb lists only in-frame clones, some missing. The sample records around 430,000 clones, approximately 31% being singletons. This clone was counted a few times. Antigen specificity is unknown. CD4+ naive, central memory, regulatory and stem cell-like memory cells were sorted via CD45RO/CCR7/CD25/CD127/CD95/CD27. Sequencing was performed on naive CD4+ T cells from blood. The receptor comes from a man between 18 and 29 years old in good health.

The CDR3 coding sequence is TGTGCCAGCTCACCTCGCGGGACGCCAGAGACCCAGTACTTC. Translation gives CASSPRGTPETQYF. The V and J genes are TRBV18 and TRBJ2-5; D might be TRBD2 (6 bases). This CDR3 is 14 amino acids long. Germline CDR1 reads KGHSH; CDR2 reads LQKENI. With 3 bases removed from V and 4 bases from J, the gap between germline ends came to 12 bases. The whole variable domain, remainder taken from reference TRBV18 and TRBJ2-5, is NAGVMQNPRHLVRRRGQEARLRCSPMKGHSHVYWYRQLPEEGLKFMVYLQKENIIDESGMPKERFSAEFPKEGPSILRIQQVVRGDSAAYFCASSPRGTPETQYFGPGTRLLVL.